This TCR beta chain comes out of a study of Graves' ophthalmopathy and Graves' hyperthyroidism (dated by TCRdb to the late 2010s). Regarding the study in general: Peripheral blood samples were taken at the time of initial diagnosis, before any treatment was given. An independent validation cohort was composed of 18 hyperthyroidism patients and some 16 patients who later progressed from hyperthyroidism to ophthalmopathy. To tell Graves' ophthalmopathy apart from Graves' hyperthyroidism, and to predict which patients would progress to ophthalmopathy, the study relied on TCR beta repertoire signatures. In total, over 130 blood samples were TCR-sequenced: approximately 42 ophthalmopathy, roughly 77 hyperthyroidism and 17 hyperthyroidism-to-ophthalmopathy patients. A discovery set of 95 to 100 patients (43 ophthalmopathy, under 65 stable hyperthyroidism) was enrolled to explore V-J signatures distinguishing ophthalmopathy from hyperthyroidism. T-cell repertoires of thyroid tissue and blood were compared in 5 or 6 hyperthyroidism patients. Once sampling was done, hyperthyroidism patients were given methimazole at a starting dose of 30 mg daily, while ophthalmopathy patients were given high-dose intravenous methylprednisolone. Broad study findings and their caveats: Most expanded thyroid clonotypes with a frequency above 0.001 also appeared in blood, which suggests that blood repertoires may reflect the immune response in the thyroid. No statistical method was used to predetermine the sample size, and group allocation was not hidden from the investigators. In validation, the model predicted ophthalmopathy progression with more than 70% sensitivity and roughly 72% specificity; around twelve predicted patients were CT-confirmed with GO in a median of 6.5 months. In cross-validation, the 13-signature model distinguished ophthalmopathy from stable hyperthyroidism with nearly 90% sensitivity and 81.08% specificity, and in the test set the corresponding values were approximately 80% and 75%.

Inclusive of the bounding cysteine and phenylalanine, the CDR3 is 13 residues long. Only CDR3 DNA is held: 39 bases, read in frame from base 1. In the germline V gene (reference sequence), CDR1 corresponds to SEHNR and CDR2 to FQNEAQ. Ophthalmopathy patients had moderately to severely active disease, Clinical Activity Score of at least 3, NOSPECS grade of at least 4, and disease duration under 3 months. Anyone with other autoimmune diseases, uncontrolled infections, pregnancy or lactation was excluded from the study. Diagnosis relied on clinical symptoms, serum thyroxine, TRAb, thyroid ultrasound and orbital computed tomography. Using Ficoll-Paque density gradient centrifugation, PBMCs were isolated from roughly 9.2 ml of fresh peripheral blood. Total RNA was extracted with Trizol reagent and quality-checked on an Agilent 2100 Bioanalyzer. Regarding this clonotype: Its recognized antigen is unknown. A much larger clone differs by one base, so this may be a read error.

For repertoire sequencing, TCR beta CDR3 regions were amplified from RNA transcripts. A first-round RT-PCR used HTBI primers with the Qiagen OneStep RT-PCR kit, followed by a second-round multiplex PCR, size selection and purification. Libraries were sequenced paired-end with 100 bp reads on an Illumina HiSeq2000. Regarding the original processing steps: SOAPnuke was used for read processing, and reads with adapters, uncalled bases, a mean Phred below 15, or no exact constant-primer or identifier match were discarded. COPE v1.2.5 was used to merge the high-quality paired reads. Unique nucleotide sequences were defined as clonotypes and aligned to IMGT TRB V, D and J references using MiTCR v1.1. Only V-J combinations with frequency above 0.0001 were analysed, covering around 99% of repertoires. For each V-J combination, a TCR clonal expansion and chaos score was defined as the ratio of F50 clonal expansion to chaos observed in the TCRdist matrix. Welch's t-statistics and random forest were used to narrow the features down to around twelve V-J combinations, which were then fed into a naive Bayes classifier. The Morisita-Horn index was used to measure how similar the thyroid and blood repertoires were. The public sequencing data were trimmed at Q25 with fastp and processed into clonotypes with MiXCR by TCRdb, which kept only in-frame beta chains. Each CDR3 protein appears once, grouped with its most common genes and DNA. None of the V and J calls come from the authors' own analysis; TCRdb made them. The sample contains about 660,000 distinct CDR3 sequences, just over 40% of them found a single time. 3% to 4% of the sample lies in the top ten.

The specimen was peripheral blood. This TCR derives from an adult man with Graves' ophthalmopathy. This chain is built from TRBV7-9 and TRBJ2-7; the D segment cannot be called with confidence. The DNA sequence is TGTGCCAGCAGCTTAGAATCAACGGACGAGCGGTACTTC. It specifies CASSLESTDERYF.